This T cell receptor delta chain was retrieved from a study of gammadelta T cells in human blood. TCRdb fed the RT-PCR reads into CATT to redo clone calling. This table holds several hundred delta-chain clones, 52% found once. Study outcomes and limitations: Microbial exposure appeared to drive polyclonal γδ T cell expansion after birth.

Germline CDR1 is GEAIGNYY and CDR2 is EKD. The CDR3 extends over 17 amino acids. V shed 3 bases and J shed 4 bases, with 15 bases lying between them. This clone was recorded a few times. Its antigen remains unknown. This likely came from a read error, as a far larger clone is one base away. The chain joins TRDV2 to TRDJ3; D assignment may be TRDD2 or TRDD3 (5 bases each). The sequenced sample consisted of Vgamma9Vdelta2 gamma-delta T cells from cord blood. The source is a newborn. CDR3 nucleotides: TGTGCCTGTGACCCCCTACTGTGGGATTGGGACACCCGACAGATGTTTTTC. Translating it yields CACDPLLWDWDTRQMFF.